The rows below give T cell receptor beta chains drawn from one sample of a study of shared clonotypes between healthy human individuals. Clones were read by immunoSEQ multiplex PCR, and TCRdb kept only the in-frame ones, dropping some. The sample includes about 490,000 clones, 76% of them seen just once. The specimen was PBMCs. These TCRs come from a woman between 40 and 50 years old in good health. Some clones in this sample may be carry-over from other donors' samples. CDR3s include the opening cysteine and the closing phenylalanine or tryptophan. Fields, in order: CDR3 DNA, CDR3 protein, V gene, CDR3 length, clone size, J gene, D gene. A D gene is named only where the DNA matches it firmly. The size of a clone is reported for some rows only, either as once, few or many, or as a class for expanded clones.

CDR3 DNA: TGTGCCAGCAGTTTCAGGACAGGGGGAAACACCATATATTTT
CDR3 protein: CASSFRTGGNTIYF
V gene: TRBV28
CDR3 length: 14
clone size: many
J gene: TRBJ1-3
D gene: TRBD1

CDR3 DNA: TGTGCCAGCCTCAGGGAGGCCACTGAAGCTTTCTTT
CDR3 protein: CASLREATEAFF
V gene: TRBV13
CDR3 length: 12
clone size: few
J gene: TRBJ1-1
D gene: -

CDR3 DNA: TGCGCCAGCAGCCAGGCCGGGGAGCTGTTTTTT
CDR3 protein: CASSQAGELFF
V gene: TRBV4-3
CDR3 length: 11
clone size: once
J gene: TRBJ2-2
D gene: -

CDR3 DNA: TGTGCCATCAGGCAGACAGGGGATCAGCCCCAGCATTTT
CDR3 protein: CAIRQTGDQPQHF
V gene: TRBV10-3
CDR3 length: 13
clone size: -
J gene: TRBJ1-5
D gene: TRBD1

CDR3 DNA: TGTGCCATCGGGCGAGACACCATATATTTT
CDR3 protein: CAIGRDTIYF
V gene: TRBV10-3
CDR3 length: 10
clone size: few
J gene: TRBJ1-3
D gene: -

CDR3 DNA: TGTGCCACCAGCAGAGCGGCGGGCGGGGAGCAGTACTTC
CDR3 protein: CATSRAAGGEQYF
V gene: TRBV15
CDR3 length: 13
clone size: -
J gene: TRBJ2-7
D gene: -

CDR3 DNA: TGTGCCAGCAGCTTGGACAGGGGAGTAGGTCAGCCCCAGCATTTT
CDR3 protein: CASSLDRGVGQPQHF
V gene: TRBV11-2
CDR3 length: 15
clone size: few
J gene: TRBJ1-5
D gene: TRBD1

CDR3 DNA: TGCGCCAGCAGCATCAGGACTAGCGGGACCACCGGGGAGCTGTTTTTT
CDR3 protein: CASSIRTSGTTGELFF
V gene: TRBV5-1
CDR3 length: 16
clone size: -
J gene: TRBJ2-2
D gene: TRBD2

CDR3 DNA: TGTGCCAGCAGTAATCACAGGGATTTAAACACTGAAGCTTTCTTT
CDR3 protein: CASSNHRDLNTEAFF
V gene: TRBV27
CDR3 length: 15
clone size: -
J gene: TRBJ1-1
D gene: -

CDR3 DNA: TGCAACGTTGAGGCAGGGGGCAGGACTGAAGCTTTCTTT
CDR3 protein: CNVEAGGRTEAFF
V gene: TRBV29-1
CDR3 length: 13
clone size: once
J gene: TRBJ1-1
D gene: TRBD1

CDR3 DNA: TGCGCCAGCAGCTTGATGCTAGCGGGAGACACGGGCGAGCAGTACTTC
CDR3 protein: CASSLMLAGDTGEQYF
V gene: TRBV5-1
CDR3 length: 16
clone size: -
J gene: TRBJ2-7
D gene: TRBD2

CDR3 DNA: TGTGCCAGCAGTATAGGGCTAGCGAACTTCCGGGAGACCCAGTACTTC
CDR3 protein: CASSIGLANFRETQYF
V gene: TRBV7-9
CDR3 length: 16
clone size: -
J gene: TRBJ2-5
D gene: -

CDR3 DNA: TGTGCCAGCAGTTACTCGGACAGTCGACCAGATACGCAGTATTTT
CDR3 protein: CASSYSDSRPDTQYF
V gene: TRBV6-5
CDR3 length: 15
clone size: -
J gene: TRBJ2-3
D gene: -

CDR3 DNA: TGTGCCAGCGGTCGGCGGAACTCCTACGAGCAGTACTTC
CDR3 protein: CASGRRNSYEQYF
V gene: TRBV27
CDR3 length: 13
clone size: -
J gene: TRBJ2-7
D gene: -

CDR3 DNA: TGTGCCAGCAGCGGGCCCTCTCGAGGGACAGGGAGCACAGATACGCAGTATTTT
CDR3 protein: CASSGPSRGTGSTDTQYF
V gene: TRBV2
CDR3 length: 18
clone size: -
J gene: TRBJ2-3
D gene: TRBD1

CDR3 DNA: TGTGCCAGCAGTGAACTAGCGGGAGGAAGCAATGAGCAGTTCTTC
CDR3 protein: CASSELAGGSNEQFF
V gene: TRBV6-1
CDR3 length: 15
clone size: many
J gene: TRBJ2-1
D gene: TRBD2

CDR3 DNA: TGTGCCAGCAGTCAACAGGGGGCCTTCTATAATTCACCCCTCCACTTT
CDR3 protein: CASSQQGAFYNSPLHF
V gene: TRBV27
CDR3 length: 16
clone size: -
J gene: TRBJ1-6
D gene: TRBD1